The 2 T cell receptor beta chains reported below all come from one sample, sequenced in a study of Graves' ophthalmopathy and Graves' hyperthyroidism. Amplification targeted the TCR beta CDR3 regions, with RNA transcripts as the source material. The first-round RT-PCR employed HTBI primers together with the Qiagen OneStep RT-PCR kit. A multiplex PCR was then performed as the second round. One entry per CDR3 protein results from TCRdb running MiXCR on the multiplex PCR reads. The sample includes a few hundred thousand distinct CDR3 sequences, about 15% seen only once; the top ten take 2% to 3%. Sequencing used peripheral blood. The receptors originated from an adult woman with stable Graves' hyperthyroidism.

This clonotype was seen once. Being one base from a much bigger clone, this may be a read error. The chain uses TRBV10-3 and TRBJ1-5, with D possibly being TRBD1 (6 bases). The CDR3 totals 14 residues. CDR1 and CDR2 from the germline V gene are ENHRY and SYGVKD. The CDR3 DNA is TGTGCCATCTCGGGGGGCTGGGGCAATCAGCCCCTGCATTTT. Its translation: CAISGGWGNQPLHF.

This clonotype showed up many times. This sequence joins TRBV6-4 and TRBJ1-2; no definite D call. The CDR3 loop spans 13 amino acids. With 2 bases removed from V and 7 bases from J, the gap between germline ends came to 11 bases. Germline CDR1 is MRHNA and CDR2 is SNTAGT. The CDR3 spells CASSDGRRRGYTF. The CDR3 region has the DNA TGTGCCAGCAGTGACGGGCGGAGACGTGGCTACACCTTC.